This T cell receptor beta chain was recovered during a study of T cell clonotyping in hematopoietic cell transplantation (dated by TCRdb to about 2021). Regarding the complete study: A total of 120 to 150 blood samples were collected in the study from 35 to 45 consecutive transplant recipients and their related donors. Patients were recruited between late 2015 and 2017 and followed until late 2020 or death. Results and caveats for the whole study, not just this receptor: The sample size was limited, and CD4 and CD8 repertoire contributions could not be separated because cells were not sorted. A decrease in recipient TCR diversity was observed after transplant, and a progressive increase in pathologically expanded clonotypes was seen from day 30 to day 180. Just a small fraction of recipient repertoires overlapped with donor repertoires, and more than 95% appeared de novo at the given depth. Donor and pretransplant recipient Inverse Simpson Index values predicted broader posttransplant TCR repertoire diversity.

This sample's time point label indicates: 180 days after allo-HCT. Blood from recipients was drawn roughly 28 days before transplant, then again at days 30, 100 and 180 after transplant. Nuclei Lysis Solution was used to extract genomic DNA from fresh or cryopreserved unfractionated peripheral blood mononuclear cells. The immunoSEQ assay, a bias-controlled multiplex PCR with V- and J-specific primers, was used to amplify TCR beta CDR3 regions from genomic DNA. A proprietary barcode and Illumina adapter sequences were added to the CDR3 amplicons in a second PCR step. CDR3 libraries were sequenced on an Illumina MiSeq instrument. Per the original workflow: immunoSEQ Analyzer 3.0 was used for export and quality control, with R Bioconductor and Immunarch used for downstream analyses. Only productive rearrangements within the normalized downsampled data set were used in the calculation of repertoire metrics. In the normalized cohort, clonotypes with more than 5 templates were defined as pathologically expanded. The Inverse Simpson Index served as the measure of repertoire diversity. CMV-specificity analyses were carried out on the non-normalized data set to capture all clonotypes. TCRdb's version of the immuneACCESS table is confined to in-frame rearrangements and falls short of the full clone set. An unresolved V gene accounts for under half of the shortfall where checked; the remainder is of unknown origin. That table furnishes V, J and clone size, whereas the DNA furnished D and trimming. This sample has over 10,000 clones in its table, and under 75% of those were observed once. The ten largest clones add up to roughly 15% of the sample.

With respect to this clone: Its antigen has not been determined. No base-level quality is on record; no much larger clone is a single base apart.

Based on the germline V gene, the CDR1 and CDR2 sequences are MNHEY and SVGAGI. V lost 6 bases and J lost 2 bases; the stretch between them is 17 bases long. Measured from the cysteine to the phenylalanine, the CDR3 is 15 residues long. The entry retains the CDR3 DNA only, 45 bases that are in frame from base 1. Here the sequenced sample was peripheral blood mononuclear cells, taken 180 days after allogeneic stem cell transplant. This TCR was recovered from a male patient in his sixties or seventies who had an allogeneic stem cell transplant from an unrelated donor, so the T cells may come from the graft donor. Some clones in this sample may be carry-over from other donors' samples. This chain is built from TRBV6-5 and TRBJ2-7; the D gene may be TRBD1 or TRBD2, since each aligns over 7 bases. The CDR3 has the sequence CASRRRGGRTYEQYF. The sequenced DNA is TGTGCCAGCAGACGCAGGGGGGGTCGAACCTACGAGCAGTACTTC.